This TCR beta chain is from a study of technical replicates of blood from several donors. Sequencing used immunoSEQ multiplex PCR; TCRdb keeps in-frame clones, though not all of them. The sample includes roughly 79,000 clones, nearly 97% of them seen just once. V gave up 8 bases and J gave up 4 bases, with 6 bases separating them. The CDR3 has 11 residues. CDR1 and CDR2 from the germline V gene are MNHNS and SASEGT. The chain uses TRBV6-1 and TRBJ2-1; perhaps TRBD1 as D (6 bases). This clonotype originated in a human donor in good health. The sample was T cells isolated from PBMCs. The DNA for the CDR3 is TGTGCCAGCGGACAGTACAATGAGCAGTTCTTC. Protein sequence: CASGQYNEQFF.